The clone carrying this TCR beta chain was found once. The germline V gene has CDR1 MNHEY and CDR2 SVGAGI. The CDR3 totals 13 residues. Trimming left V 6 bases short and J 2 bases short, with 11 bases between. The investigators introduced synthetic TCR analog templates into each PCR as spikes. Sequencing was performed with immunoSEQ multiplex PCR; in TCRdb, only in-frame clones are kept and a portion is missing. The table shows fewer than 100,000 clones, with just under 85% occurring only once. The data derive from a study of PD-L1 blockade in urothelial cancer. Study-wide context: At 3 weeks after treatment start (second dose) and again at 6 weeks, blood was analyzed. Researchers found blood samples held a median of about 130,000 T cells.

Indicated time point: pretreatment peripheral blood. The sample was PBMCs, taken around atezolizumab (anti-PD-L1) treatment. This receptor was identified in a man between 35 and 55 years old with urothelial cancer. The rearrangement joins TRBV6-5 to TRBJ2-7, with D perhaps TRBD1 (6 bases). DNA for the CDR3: TGTGCCAGCAGACAGGACAGTACCTACGAGCAGTACTTC. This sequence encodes CASRQDSTYEQYF.